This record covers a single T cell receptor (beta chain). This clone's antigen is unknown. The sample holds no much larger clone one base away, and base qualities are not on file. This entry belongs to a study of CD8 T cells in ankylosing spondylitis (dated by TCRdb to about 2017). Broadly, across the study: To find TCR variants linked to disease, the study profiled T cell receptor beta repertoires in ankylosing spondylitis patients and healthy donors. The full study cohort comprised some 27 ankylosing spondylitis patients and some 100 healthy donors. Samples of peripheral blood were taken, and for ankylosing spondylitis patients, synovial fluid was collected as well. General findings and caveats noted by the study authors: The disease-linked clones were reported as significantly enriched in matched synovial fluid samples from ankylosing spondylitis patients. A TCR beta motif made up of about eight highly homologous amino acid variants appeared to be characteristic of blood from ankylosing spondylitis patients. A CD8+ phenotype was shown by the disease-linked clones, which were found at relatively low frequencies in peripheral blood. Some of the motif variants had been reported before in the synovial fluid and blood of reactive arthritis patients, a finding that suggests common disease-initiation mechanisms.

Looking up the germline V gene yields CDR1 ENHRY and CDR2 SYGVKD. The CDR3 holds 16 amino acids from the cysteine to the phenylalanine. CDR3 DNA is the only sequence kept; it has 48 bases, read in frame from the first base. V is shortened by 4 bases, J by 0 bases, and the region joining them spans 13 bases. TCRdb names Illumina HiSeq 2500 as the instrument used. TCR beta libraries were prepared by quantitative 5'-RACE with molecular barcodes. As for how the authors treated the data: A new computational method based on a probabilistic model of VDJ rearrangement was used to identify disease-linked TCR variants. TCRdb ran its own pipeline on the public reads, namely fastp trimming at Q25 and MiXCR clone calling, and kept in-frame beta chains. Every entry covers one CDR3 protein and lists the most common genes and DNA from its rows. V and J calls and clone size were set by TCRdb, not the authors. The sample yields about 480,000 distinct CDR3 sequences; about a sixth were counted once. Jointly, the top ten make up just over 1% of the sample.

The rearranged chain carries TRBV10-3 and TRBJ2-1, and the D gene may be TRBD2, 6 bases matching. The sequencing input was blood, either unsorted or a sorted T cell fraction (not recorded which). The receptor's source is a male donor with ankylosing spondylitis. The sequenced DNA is TGTGCCATCAGTGCGGGACTCCAAATCTCCTACAATGAGCAGTTCTTC. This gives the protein CAISAGLQISYNEQFF.